The 4 T cell receptor beta chains listed next were all sequenced from one sample in a study of T cell responses to AZD1222 COVID-19 vaccine. The table came from immunoSEQ multiplex PCR; TCRdb's copy has only in-frame clones and leaves some out. The sample consists of 180,000 or so clones, approximately 86% of them appearing once. The specimen was peripheral blood, collected on day 0 of AZD1222 vaccination. The origin of the receptors is an adult in good health.

The CDR3 nucleotides are TGTGCCAGCAGTTCTTGGACAGGGTCGCACACCGGGGAGCTGTTTTTT. It codes for CASSSWTGSHTGELFF. The chain is built from TRBV27 and TRBJ2-2; 8 bases map to TRBD1. Trimming took 4 bases from V and 3 from J; bases not matched to a gene: 7. Germline V gene data show CDR1 as MNHEY and CDR2 as SMNVEV (reference sequence). The CDR3 contains 16 residues.

The genes are TRBV13 and TRBJ1-2; D perhaps matches TRBD1 (5 bases). From germline, CDR1 is PRHDT and CDR2 FYEKMQ (reference sequence). The CDR3 runs 13 residues. The V gene lost 5 bases and the J gene lost 11 bases, with 18 bases spanning the gap. The DNA for the CDR3 is TGTGCCAGCAGCCGTGAGGGGTCATGGGGGTACACCTTC. Translation gives CASSREGSWGYTF.

V and J are TRBV4-2 and TRBJ2-7; 9 bases align to TRBD2. The germline V gene encodes CDR1 LGHNA and CDR2 YNFKEQ. This CDR3 is built from 17 residues. J was trimmed by 0 bases and V by 1 base; bases with no gene match: 7. The CDR3 nucleotides read TGTGCCAGCAGCCAAGTAGAGCGGGGGGAGAGCTCCTACGAGCAGTACTTC. It is translated as CASSQVERGESSYEQYF.

The CDR3 loop reads CASSPQGYSTDTQYF. The CDR3 DNA follows: TGTGCCAGCAGCCCCCAAGGATACAGCACAGATACGCAGTATTTT. This chain links TRBV3-1 (or the pseudogene TRBV3-2) with TRBJ2-3; D gene ambiguous. This CDR3 is built from 15 residues. Germline CDR1 LGHDT, CDR2 YNNKEL (reference sequence). Deletions cut 4 bases from V and 0 bases from J, with 11 bases between.